The 20 T cell receptor beta chains below all came from one sample that was sequenced in a study of shared clonotypes between healthy human individuals (dated by TCRdb to 2018 to 2021). CD8 naive samples consisted of CD45RO-negative cells that were positively selected for CCR7, yielding a CD45RA+CCR7+ population without TemRA cells. Library prep was done by the immunoSEQ multiplex PCR assay. The immuneACCESS repertoire file appears here via TCRdb, limited to in-frame rearrangements. These files lack a portion of the clones; in checked studies, under half of the deficit traces to unresolved V genes, and the cause of the others is not known. The sample table lists roughly 590,000 clones, roughly 96% of them with a count of one. Clones ranked in the top ten supply 0.11% of the sample. Sequencing used naive CD8+ T cells sorted from blood. The sample's cell subset or site label, decoded: CD45RA+CCR7+. Receptor source: a woman aged 30 to 39 in good health.

The genes are TRBV9 and TRBJ2-1, with TRBD1 as a possible D gene (6 bases). Trimming cost V 3 bases and J 1 base, with 11 bases left between them. The CDR3 is 15 amino acids. Germline V gene lookup returns CDR1 SGDLS and CDR2 YYNGEE. The CDR3: CASSGGQESYNEQFF. The DNA for the CDR3 is TGTGCCAGCAGCGGGGGGCAGGAGTCCTACAATGAGCAGTTCTTC.

The chain recombines TRBV4-1 with TRBJ2-2, with D possibly TRBD2 on 6 matching bases. Trimming shortened V by 4 bases and J by 3 bases, and 9 bases separated the two germline ends. CDR1 and CDR2 from the germline V gene are MGHRA and YSYEKL. The CDR3 loop spans 14 amino acids. CDR3 sequence: CASSLGTYTGELFF. The CDR3 DNA follows: TGCGCCAGCAGCCTCGGGACTTACACCGGGGAGCTGTTTTTT.

V gene TRBV5-1 combines with J gene TRBJ2-1; 13 bases agree with TRBD2. The V gene end was trimmed by 2 bases and the J gene end by 9 bases; junction bases not matched to a gene: 5. The CDR3 is 15 residues long. CDR1 is SGHRS and CDR2 is YFSETQ in the germline V gene. CDR3 sequence (DNA): TGCGCCAGCAGCTTAGGACTAGCGGGAGCGTCTGAGCAGTTCTTC. It yields the protein CASSLGLAGASEQFF.

The chain employs TRBV13 and TRBJ1-1, with 7 bases lining up with TRBD1. With V trimmed by 4 bases and J by 2 bases, 4 bases remained unmatched. This CDR3 is 14 amino acids long. Germline CDR1 PRHDT, CDR2 FYEKMQ (reference sequence). The CDR3 is CASSSRQGNTEAFF. The CDR3 DNA reads TGTGCCAGCAGCTCCCGACAGGGCAACACTGAAGCTTTCTTT.

This sequence joins TRBV5-5 and TRBJ2-7; no definite D call. Per germline, CDR1 SGHKS and CDR2 YYEKEE (reference sequence). CDR3 length equals 13 residues. V lost 4 bases and J lost 2, with 10 bases in between. CDR3: CASSQDPTYEQYF. The CDR3 coding sequence is TGTGCCAGCAGCCAAGACCCTACCTACGAGCAGTACTTC.

This clone came up a few times. This chain uses TRBV2 with TRBJ1-1; weak D call: TRBD1 (5 bases). V lost 9 bases and J 7 bases, leaving 18 bases between the germline ends. CDR1 and CDR2 (germline): SNHLY, FYNNEI. This CDR3 spans 13 amino acids. The CDR3 region has the DNA TGTGCCAGTGGCCCGAGGGGTGGCGGTGAAGCTTTCTTT. This encodes CASGPRGGGEAFF.

The chain combines TRBV11-2 with TRBJ2-7, with a weak D call TRBD2 (6 bases). V was cut by 3 bases and J by 2 bases, with 14 bases left in between. Germline CDR1 and CDR2: SGHAT and FQNNGV. The CDR3 is 15 amino acids. CDR3: CASSLPWEAAYEQYF. In nucleotides, the CDR3 is TGTGCCAGCAGCTTGCCGTGGGAGGCGGCCTACGAGCAGTACTTC.

The chain has TRBV5-4 and TRBJ1-1; D not resolved. The germline V gene has CDR1 SGHNT and CDR2 YYREEE (reference sequence). This CDR3 has 14 amino acids. The V gene lost 5 bases and the J gene lost 0 bases, with 11 bases spanning the gap. The CDR3 region has the DNA TGTGCCAGCAGTCCGGGTTACTTGAACACTGAAGCTTTCTTT. Its protein is CASSPGYLNTEAFF.

The chain has TRBV2 and TRBJ1-1; 7 positions match TRBD1. Trimming took 6 bases from V and 5 from J; bases not matched to a gene: 9. The CDR3 has 14 amino acids. Germline loops: CDR1 SNHLY, CDR2 FYNNEI. The CDR3 loop is CASRGDSRLTEAFF. The CDR3 bases are TGTGCCAGCAGGGGGGACAGCCGGCTGACTGAAGCTTTCTTT.

The rearrangement links TRBV15 to TRBJ1-5, with D maybe TRBD1 (5 bases). Germline values: CDR1 LNHNV, CDR2 YYDKDF (reference sequence). The CDR3 runs to 17 residues. The V end lost 0 bases, the J end lost 0 bases, and 12 bases lay between the germline ends. DNA of the CDR3: TGTGCCACCAGCAGAGATCTCTGGGGGGTTAGCAATCAGCCCCAGCATTTT. As protein: CATSRDLWGVSNQPQHF.

This chain links TRBV28 with TRBJ2-1; 8 bases align to TRBD2. This CDR3 has 15 residues. The junction had 8 bases not matched to a gene; V was cut back by 4 bases and J by 6 bases. Germline CDR1 and CDR2: MDHEN and SYDVKM. This CDR3 reads CASSSWREDANEQFF. In DNA, the CDR3 is TGTGCCAGCAGTTCGTGGCGGGAGGACGCCAATGAGCAGTTCTTC. The full variable domain, with the rest looked up from reference TRBV28 and TRBJ2-1, is DVKVTQSSRYLVKRTGEKVFLECVQDMDHENMFWYRQDPGLGLRLIYFSYDVKMKEKGDIPEGYSVSREKKERFSLILESASTNQTSMYLCASSSWREDANEQFFGPGTRLTVL.

This clone was seen a single time. The chain recombines TRBV7-8 with TRBJ2-3; D perhaps matches TRBD2 (5 bases). This CDR3 contains 15 residues. With 3 bases removed from V and 2 bases from J, the gap between germline ends came to 12 bases. Germline assignment: CDR1 SGHVS and CDR2 FQNEAQ. The CDR3, as DNA: TGTGCCAGCAGCTTTGCATTCGGGGTCACAGATACGCAGTATTTT. This encodes CASSFAFGVTDTQYF.

This clone came up once. The rearrangement uses TRBV5-6 and TRBJ1-2; D possibly corresponds to TRBD1 (6 bases). Trimming pared 0 bases from V and 4 bases from J, leaving 16 bases between. This CDR3 contains 16 residues. CDR1 is SGHDT, CDR2 YYEEEE, per germline. CDR3 DNA sequence: TGTGCCAGCAGCTTGGGGGCCGGGGGCACACCCTATGGCTACACCTTC. As protein: CASSLGAGGTPYGYTF.

This clone showed up just once. V usage is TRBV13 and J usage is TRBJ1-2; 9 nucleotides match TRBD1. Looked up from germline, CDR1 is PRHDT and CDR2 is FYEKMQ (reference sequence). Trimming at V came to 5 bases and at J to 10 bases, leaving 11 bases not matched to a gene. The CDR3 loop spans 14 amino acids. CDR3 in amino acids: CASSPDRDRATYTF. The CDR3 bases are TGTGCCAGCAGCCCCGACCGGGACAGGGCCACCTACACCTTC.

The chain links TRBV27 to TRBJ1-1, with 8 nucleotides matching TRBD1. Germline V gene sequence: CDR1 MNHEY, CDR2 SMNVEV (reference sequence). This CDR3 contains 13 residues. Trimming at V came to 5 bases and at J to 3 bases, leaving 2 bases not matched to a gene. The CDR3 DNA reads TGTGCCAGCAGTCCGACAGGGGACACTGAAGCTTTCTTT. It is translated as CASSPTGDTEAFF.

The genes are TRBV5-6 and TRBJ2-3; D perhaps matches TRBD2 (6 bases). V was pared by 2 bases and J by 2 bases, with 12 bases between. The CDR3 runs to 15 residues. Germline assignment: CDR1 SGHDT and CDR2 YYEEEE. In nucleotides, the CDR3 is TGTGCCAGCAGCTTAATAGCGGAGGCCACAGATACGCAGTATTTT. Amino acids: CASSLIAEATDTQYF.

Turning to this clone: Other DNA sequences of this sample code for an identical CDR3. The chain joins TRBV5-1 to TRBJ2-7; D perhaps matches TRBD1 (5 bases). Trimming took 0 bases from V and 4 from J, leaving 8 bases between them. Per the germline V gene, CDR1 is SGHRS and CDR2 is YFSETQ. CDR3 length: 13 residues. CDR3 nucleotide sequence: TGCGCCAGCAGCTTGGTCGACAGTTACGAGCAGTACTTC. Protein product: CASSLVDSYEQYF.

The chain uses TRBV4-1 and TRBJ1-2, with TRBD1 as a possible D gene (6 bases). The germline V gene has CDR1 MGHRA and CDR2 YSYEKL. This CDR3 has 14 amino acids. The V end lost 3 bases, the J end lost 3 bases, and 11 bases lay between the germline ends. The CDR3, as DNA: TGCGCCAGCAGCCATCTCTCAGGGGACTATGGCTACACCTTC. This sequence encodes CASSHLSGDYGYTF.

This clone was seen only once. V usage is TRBV11-2 and J usage is TRBJ2-7; 7 nucleotides match TRBD1. CDR1 is SGHAT and CDR2 is FQNNGV in the germline V gene. The CDR3 runs to 16 residues. Trimming cost V 1 base and J 3 bases; bases outside gene matches: 9. In DNA form, the CDR3 reads TGTGCCAGCAGCTTAGGGGGGCCAGGGGGAAGCTACGAGCAGTACTTC. Protein sequence: CASSLGGPGGSYEQYF.

This chain connects TRBV27 to TRBJ2-7; 9 bases are shared with TRBD2. The CDR3 covers 15 residues. Germline V lookup: CDR1 MNHEY, CDR2 SMNVEV (reference sequence). The ends lost 4 bases at V and 0 bases at J; junction bases unmatched: 4. CDR3 region: CASSSLAGNSYEQYF. CDR3 bases: TGTGCCAGCAGTTCGCTAGCGGGGAACTCCTACGAGCAGTACTTC.